The 16 T cell receptor beta chains given below trace back to one sample, sequenced in a study of T cells after posttransplantation cyclophosphamide. Treatment was busulfan-fludarabine conditioning, a marrow graft, and cyclophosphamide on days +3 and +4. TCRdb's copy holds only in-frame clones and misses some; the assay was immunoSEQ multiplex PCR. Listed here are over 15,000 clones without any singletons, the top ten holding around 0.5%. The sample was PBMCs, taken after allogeneic stem cell transplant with posttransplant cyclophosphamide. The receptor set was obtained from a female patient aged 25-40 years who received an allogeneic stem cell transplant from a related donor, was CMV-positive, and had no GVHD. Some T cells may be transferred from the graft donor.

This clone was seen at least ten times. The chain employs TRBV30 and TRBJ2-1; 13 nucleotides agree with TRBD2. Germline assignment: CDR1 GTSNPN and CDR2 SVGIG (reference sequence). V lost 5 bases and J lost 8; bases outside the gene matches: 6. The CDR3 is made up of 14 amino acids. This chain's CDR3 is CAWGLAGVFYEQFF. CDR3 bases: TGTGCCTGGGGACTAGCGGGAGTCTTCTATGAGCAGTTCTTC.

This clone was counted many times. The V and J genes are TRBV5-6 and TRBJ2-3; 9 positions match TRBD2. The V and J ends lost 2 bases and 6 bases, in that order; junction bases with no gene match: 7. From germline, CDR1 is SGHDT and CDR2 YYEEEE. The CDR3 consists of 15 residues. The CDR3 here is CASSFRSGGGDTQYF. The CDR3 bases are TGTGCCAGCAGCTTCCGTAGCGGGGGAGGGGATACGCAGTATTTT.

This clone was seen ten or more times. The junction shows a germline mismatch at one end, possibly a read error. The rearrangement uses TRBV9 and TRBJ1-3; 7 positions agree with TRBD1. The CDR3 is 13 amino acids. Germline values: CDR1 SGDLS, CDR2 YYNGEE. CDR3 nucleotide sequence: TGTGCCAGCAGCGCTCAAACCGGGACAGCCTTGAAGTTT. As protein: CASSAQTGTALKF. Complete variable domain (other parts from reference TRBV9 and TRBJ1-3): DSGVTQTPKHLITATGQRVTLRCSPRSGDLSVYWYQQSLDQGLQFLIQYYNGEERAKGNILERFSAQQFPDLHSELNLSSLELGDSALYFCASSAQTGTALKFGEGSWLTVV.

There are many counts of this clone. The chain uses TRBV29-1 and TRBJ1-2; D perhaps matches TRBD1 (6 bases). Germline CDR1 and CDR2: SQVTM and ANQGSEA. The CDR3 contains 14 residues. V lost 4 bases and J 5 bases, leaving 17 bases between the germline ends. DNA of the CDR3: TGCAGCGTTGCTGAGGGTGGGGGCCTTTATGGCTACACCTTC. Protein: CSVAEGGGLYGYTF.

A note on this clone: Being one base from a much bigger clone, this may be a read error. Additional DNA sequences in this sample encode the identical CDR3. In nucleotides, the CDR3 is TGTGCCAGCAGCACCGGGACTAACGTCCCCAATGAGCAATTCTTC. Its protein product is CASSTGTNVPNEQFF. The chain is built from TRBV27 and TRBJ2-1; 7 nucleotides match TRBD2. This CDR3 contains 15 residues. Germline-derived CDR1 and CDR2 are MNHEY and SMNVEV (reference sequence).

This clone was recorded at least ten times. The rearrangement links TRBV15 to TRBJ2-7; possibly TRBD2 for D (5 bases). The germline CDR1 and CDR2 sequences are LNHNV and YYDKDF (reference sequence). The CDR3 has 16 residues. Trimming took 0 bases from V and 3 from J, leaving 15 bases between them. In DNA, the CDR3 is TGTGCCACCAGCAGAGAGAATCCCTTTGAGGGCTACGAGCAGTACTTC. Amino acids: CATSRENPFEGYEQYF.

This clone has at least ten counts. The rearrangement uses TRBV2 and TRBJ2-7; 9 bases fit TRBD1. V lost 3 bases, J lost 5 bases, and 5 bases stayed unmatched. CDR1 is SNHLY and CDR2 is FYNNEI in the germline V gene. This CDR3 region has 14 residues. CDR3 bases: TGTGCCAGCAGTGATGGGACAGGGTCCGACGAGCAGTACTTC. It yields the protein CASSDGTGSDEQYF.

This clone was seen ten or more times. The rearrangement links TRBV5-4 to TRBJ1-3; 11 bases align to TRBD1. V shed 3 bases, J shed 1 base, and the junction held 3 bases outside the gene matches. The germline V gene encodes CDR1 SGHNT and CDR2 YYREEE (reference sequence). CDR3 length: 16 amino acids. CDR3 protein: CASSYGQGASGNTIYF. The CDR3 DNA follows: TGTGCCAGCAGCTACGGACAGGGGGCTTCTGGAAACACCATATATTTT.

This clone was detected a few times. A much bigger clone sits one base away, suggesting this may be a read error. The chain uses TRBV18 and TRBJ2-7; a weak D match, TRBD2 (5 bases). The CDR3 loop spans 15 amino acids. V lost 3 bases to trimming and J lost 2 bases, with 14 bases between them. The germline V gene encodes CDR1 KGHSH and CDR2 LQKENI. The CDR3 DNA reads TGTGCCAGCTCACCCGAGGCGAGGGCAACCTACGAGCAGTACTTC. Its protein is CASSPEARATYEQYF.

The table lists this clone with many counts. V is TRBV5-4 and J is TRBJ2-5, with a tentative D call TRBD1 (5 bases). The CDR3 is made up of 18 amino acids. V dropped 4 bases and J dropped 3 bases, with 25 bases sitting between them. Germline loops: CDR1 SGHNT, CDR2 YYREEE (reference sequence). Here the CDR3 reads CASSPRLVRQGQEETQYF. The DNA for the CDR3 is TGTGCCAGCAGCCCACGCTTGGTCCGGCAGGGCCAAGAAGAGACCCAGTACTTC. Supplemented by reference TRBV5-4 and TRBJ2-5, the full variable domain reads ETGVTQSPTHLIKTRGQQVTLRCSSQSGHNTVSWYQQALGQGPQFIFQYYREEENGRGNFPPRFSGLQFPNYSSELNVNALELDDSALYLCASSPRLVRQGQEETQYFGPGTRLLVL.

This clone was seen repeatedly, ten times or more. The genes are TRBV7-9 and TRBJ2-3; D perhaps matches TRBD2 (6 bases). Trimming removed 7 bases at V and 4 bases at J, with 15 bases between. This CDR3 contains 14 residues. The germline V gene has CDR1 SEHNR and CDR2 FQNEAQ (reference sequence). As DNA, the CDR3 is TGTGCCAGCACCTTCGGGGGTATAGCAGATACGCAGTATTTT. This gives the protein CASTFGGIADTQYF.

This clone has a count of ten or more. V usage is TRBV27 and J usage is TRBJ2-1; 9 positions match TRBD2. This CDR3 spans 15 amino acids. Germline trimming cut 3 bases from V and 8 bases from J; bases unmatched to any gene: 8. In germline, CDR1 is MNHEY, CDR2 SMNVEV (reference sequence). CDR3 region: CASSFQREVIYEQFF. CDR3 bases: TGTGCCAGCAGTTTTCAGCGGGAGGTTATATATGAGCAGTTCTTC.

This clone was found many times. The genes are TRBV29-1 and TRBJ2-7; 8 positions agree with TRBD2. V lost 1 base and J lost 4; bases outside the gene matches: 3. The CDR3 runs 13 residues. Germline assignment: CDR1 SQVTM and CDR2 ANQGSEA. The CDR3 DNA reads as TGCAGCGTTGAAGGGACTAGCCAGTACGAGCAGTACTTC. Translated: CSVEGTSQYEQYF.

At least ten counts were recorded for this clone. The chain joins TRBV2 to TRBJ1-1, with TRBD1 matching over 8 bases. The CDR3 has 14 amino acids. Germline lookup yields CDR1 SNHLY and CDR2 FYNNEI. With V trimmed by 5 bases and J by 5 bases, 7 bases remained unmatched. DNA for the CDR3: TGTGCCAGCAGTCCCACAGGGGGGGGTACTGAAGCTTTCTTT. Translating it yields CASSPTGGGTEAFF. The complete variable domain, with remaining parts taken from reference TRBV2 and TRBJ1-1, reads EPEVTQTPSHQVTQMGQEVILRCVPISNHLYFYWYRQILGQKVEFLVSFYNNEISEKSEIFDDQFSVERPDGSNFTLKIRSTKLEDSAMYFCASSPTGGGTEAFFGQGTRLTVV.

This clone came up many times. The chain carries TRBV7-9 and TRBJ1-3, with D unresolved. The V gene's germline CDR1 is SEHNR and CDR2 FQNEAQ (reference sequence). The CDR3 is 12 amino acids. V gave up 2 bases and J gave up 5 bases, with 4 bases separating them. Written as DNA, the CDR3 is TGTGCCAGCAGCTTACAGAGAAACACCATATATTTT. Translated, it gives CASSLQRNTIYF.

This clone was counted ten times or more. The chain uses TRBV29-1 and TRBJ1-1, with 7 bases lining up with TRBD1. CDR1 is SQVTM, CDR2 ANQGSEA, per germline. This CDR3 has 15 amino acids. V was pared by 2 bases and J by 4 bases, with 10 bases of the junction left unmatched. The CDR3 sequence: CSVERDSRELTEAFF. CDR3 coding DNA: TGCAGCGTTGAACGGGACAGCCGCGAGCTCACTGAAGCTTTCTTT.